Below are 21 T cell receptor beta chains sequenced from a single sample in a study of T cell responses to AZD1222 COVID-19 vaccine. Generated by immunoSEQ multiplex PCR, the TCRdb table keeps only in-frame clones and is missing some. Of roughly 180,000 clones detected, about 93% appear once; the ten largest clones hold around 1%. The specimen was peripheral blood, collected 28 days after the second dose of the MenACWY control vaccine. All receptors come from an adult who received the MenACWY meningococcal vaccine as a control.

This clone has a single count. This rearrangement joins TRBV5-1 to TRBJ1-1; D is possibly TRBD1 (5 bases). The CDR3 covers 14 residues. V shed 2 bases and J shed 3 bases, with 11 bases lying between them. CDR1 and CDR2 (germline): SGHRS, YFSETQ. The CDR3 spells CASSFGGTDTEAFF. Written as DNA, the CDR3 is TGCGCCAGCAGCTTTGGAGGGACTGACACTGAAGCTTTCTTT.

The V and J genes are TRBV19 and TRBJ2-1; the D is unclear. Germline CDR1 is LNHDA and CDR2 is SQIVND (reference sequence). V was clipped by 5 bases and J by 2 bases, with 19 bases between them. The CDR3 extends over 17 amino acids. CDR3 bases: TGTGCCAGTAGTTTAGGGTTCGTTTGGGCTACCTACAATGAGCAGTTCTTC. Residues: CASSLGFVWATYNEQFF. Full variable domain (rest looked up from reference TRBV19 and TRBJ2-1): DGGITQSPKYLFRKEGQNVTLSCEQNLNHDAMYWYRQDPGQGLRLIYYSQIVNDFQKGDIAEGYSVSREKKESFPLTVTSAQKNPTAFYLCASSLGFVWATYNEQFFGPGTRLTVL.

The J gene is TRBJ1-1, the V gene TRBV3-1 (or the pseudogene TRBV3-2), with D unresolved. The germline gives CDR1 LGHDT, CDR2 YNNKEL (reference sequence). The length of the CDR3 is 13 residues. V was shortened by 0 bases and J by 10 bases, with 12 bases between the two germline ends. For the CDR3, the DNA is TGTGCCAGCAGCCAAGATTGGTCCCGCGGAGCTTTCTTT. It yields the protein CASSQDWSRGAFF.

This chain connects TRBV6-5 to TRBJ1-2; a weak D match, TRBD1 (5 bases). V was clipped by 6 bases and J by 13 bases, with 18 bases between them. The CDR3 has 12 amino acids. Germline V gene data show CDR1 as MNHEY and CDR2 as SVGAGI. CDR3 amino acids: CASRDVIAGTTF. In DNA, the CDR3 is TGTGCCAGCAGGGACGTCATAGCCGGGACCACCTTC.

The rearrangement links TRBV5-1 to TRBJ1-1, with 8 bases lining up with TRBD1. The V segment lost 4 bases and the J segment 11 bases; nucleotides outside the gene matches: 7. Germline CDR1 SGHRS, CDR2 YFSETQ. This CDR3 is built from 12 residues. The CDR3 DNA sequence: TGCGCCAGCAGCATAGACAGGGGTGTGGCTTTCTTT. Protein: CASSIDRGVAFF.

This clone is a singleton in its sample. The V and J genes are TRBV6-5 and TRBJ1-1; 8 bases are a match to TRBD1. Germline CDR1 and CDR2: MNHEY and SVGAGI. J lost 4 bases, V lost 8 bases, and 9 bases had no gene match. The CDR3 is 14 amino acids. The CDR3, as DNA: TGTGCCAGCGGGCGTTCAGGGGGCGGCACTGAAGCTTTCTTT. Amino acid sequence: CASGRSGGGTEAFF.

V gene TRBV7-2 combines with J gene TRBJ2-7; 14 nucleotides agree with TRBD2. V shed 4 bases and J 5 bases; nucleotides not matched to a gene: 10. The CDR3 loop spans 17 amino acids. Per the germline V gene, CDR1 is SGHTA and CDR2 is FQGNSA. As DNA, the CDR3 is TGTGCCAGCAGCTCACCGACTAGCGGGGGGGGTTGGCACGAGCAGTACTTC. Encoded protein: CASSSPTSGGGWHEQYF.

This clone has a single count. The CDR3 protein is CASTWTSGTHREQFF. CDR3 DNA sequence: TGTGCCAGCACCTGGACTAGCGGAACCCACCGGGAGCAGTTCTTC. V and J are TRBV27 and TRBJ2-1; 10 bases fit TRBD2. Germline-derived CDR1 and CDR2 are MNHEY and SMNVEV (reference sequence). V dropped 7 bases and J dropped 10; count of bases not matched to a gene: 13. The CDR3 has 15 residues.

The chain carries TRBV6-5 and TRBJ1-1; weak D call: TRBD1 (5 bases). V lost 8 bases to trimming and J lost 4 bases, with 14 bases between them. The CDR3 contains 13 residues. CDR1 and CDR2 from the germline V gene are MNHEY and SVGAGI. This chain's CDR3 is CASSGVRGTEAFF. CDR3 bases: TGTGCCAGCTCGGGGGTTCGGGGCACTGAAGCTTTCTTT.

The chain joins TRBV28 to TRBJ1-2; 7 bases map to TRBD1. This CDR3 is 18 amino acids long. V dropped 2 bases and J dropped 0; count of bases not matched to a gene: 12. Germline CDR1 is MDHEN and CDR2 is SYDVKM. The CDR3 region has the DNA TGTGCCAGCAGTTTACGCCCAGGGGGGGGAGCTTCTAACTATGGCTACACCTTC. Its translation: CASSLRPGGGASNYGYTF.

The rearrangement links TRBV28 to TRBJ1-2; possibly TRBD1 for D (5 bases). The CDR3 is made up of 12 amino acids. Germline CDR1 is MDHEN and CDR2 is SYDVKM. The ends were cut back, 4 bases at V and 2 bases at J, with 5 bases in the middle. The CDR3 sequence is CASSSGNYGYTF. In nucleotides, the CDR3 is TGTGCCAGCAGTTCAGGGAACTATGGCTACACCTTC.

The V gene is TRBV5-4, the J gene TRBJ1-2; a possible D gene is TRBD1 (5 bases). Trimming took 4 bases from V and 5 from J, leaving 12 bases between them. This CDR3 has 13 residues. Germline lookup yields CDR1 SGHNT and CDR2 YYREEE (reference sequence). Written as DNA, the CDR3 is TGTGCCAGCAGCGGCGGGGGAGTTTATGGCTACACCTTC. Translated, it gives CASSGGGVYGYTF.

The rearrangement joins TRBV6-5 to TRBJ1-3, with TRBD1 identical over 9 bases. The ends lost 8 bases at V and 0 bases at J; junction bases unmatched: 5. The CDR3 is made up of 15 amino acids. Per the germline V gene, CDR1 is MNHEY and CDR2 is SVGAGI. The CDR3 region is CASGTGGPSGNTIYF. The DNA for the CDR3 is TGTGCCAGCGGCACAGGGGGCCCCTCTGGAAACACCATATATTTT.

The chain is built from TRBV10-3 and TRBJ2-3, with 14 bases that match TRBD2. The V gene end was trimmed by 11 bases and the J gene end by 3 bases; junction bases not matched to a gene: 7. This CDR3 comprises 15 residues. The germline gives CDR1 ENHRY, CDR2 SYGVKD. The CDR3 region has the DNA TGTGCCCTTCGGACTAGCGGGGGGTTAACAGATACGCAGTATTTT. This sequence encodes CALRTSGGLTDTQYF.

The chain links TRBV3-1 (or the pseudogene TRBV3-2) to TRBJ1-3; D unresolved. From germline, CDR1 is LGHDT and CDR2 YNNKEL (reference sequence). The germline V and J ends were trimmed by 1 base and 1 base, with 8 bases remaining between them. This CDR3 has 15 residues. Here the CDR3 DNA reads TGTGCCAGCAGCCAAGTACTCCGGTCTGGAAACACCATATATTTT. It encodes CASSQVLRSGNTIYF.

The V and J genes are TRBV24-1 and TRBJ2-3; 10 positions agree with TRBD2. This CDR3 has 14 residues. Trimming cost V 4 bases and J 10 bases; bases outside gene matches: 7. Germline loops: CDR1 KGHDR, CDR2 SFDVKD. CDR3 sequence (DNA): TGTGCCACCAGTGACAGGACTAGCGGCTCCTCGCAGTATTTT. Encoded protein: CATSDRTSGSSQYF.

With regard to this clone: Other DNA sequences from this sample encode an identical CDR3 as well. The CDR3 is CASSLGNQPQHF. For the CDR3, the DNA is TGTGCCAGCAGTTTGGGAAATCAGCCCCAGCATTTT. The V call is TRBV12-3 or TRBV12-4, the J call TRBJ1-5; D unresolved. Trimming took 3 bases from V and 4 from J, leaving 4 bases between them. The CDR3 length is 12 residues.

The V gene is TRBV19, the J gene TRBJ2-2, with D possibly being TRBD1 (6 bases). Trimming removed 6 bases from V and 0 bases from J, with 11 bases in between. Germline loops: CDR1 LNHDA, CDR2 SQIVND (reference sequence). This CDR3 comprises 15 residues. CDR3 bases: TGTGCCAGTAGGGGGACAAACGCGAACACCGGGGAGCTGTTTTTT. Its translation is CASRGTNANTGELFF.

This chain uses TRBV10-2 with TRBJ1-6; D unclear. The V gene's germline CDR1 is WSHSY and CDR2 SAAADI. CDR3 length: 13 residues. Trimming pared 4 bases from V and 7 bases from J, leaving 8 bases between. DNA of the CDR3: TGCGCCAGCAGTGCCTCGGGCAATTCACCCCTCCACTTT. The encoded protein is CASSASGNSPLHF.

Comments on this clone: Within the sample, other DNA sequences also encode this same CDR3. The rearrangement links TRBV18 to TRBJ1-5; possibly TRBD1 for D (5 bases). From germline, CDR1 is KGHSH and CDR2 LQKENI. The CDR3 is 13 amino acids. V was shortened by 3 bases and J by 7 bases, with 10 bases between the two germline ends. The chain's CDR3 is CASSPGPHQPQHF. For the CDR3, the DNA is TGTGCCAGCTCACCGGGACCGCACCAGCCCCAGCATTTT.

The gene calls are TRBV5-4 and TRBJ1-4; D is unclear. The CDR3 sequence is 15 residues long. Trimming cost V 4 bases and J 8 bases, with 18 bases left between them. Germline V gene data show CDR1 as SGHNT and CDR2 as YYREEE (reference sequence). CDR3 sequence (DNA): TGTGCCAGCAGCGATGGTCCGGGTGTAGGGGAAAAACTGTTTTTT. This encodes CASSDGPGVGEKLFF.